This TCR beta chain appears in the sequencing data of a study of T cell repertoires in cytomegalovirus infection. Study summary: TCR beta signatures that were public indicated CMV infection and matching HLA type.

V lost 0 bases and J 0 bases, leaving 11 bases between the germline ends. The CDR3 extends over 16 amino acids. The V gene's germline CDR1 is SGHVS and CDR2 FNYEAQ. General observations from the study: Individuals carrying CMV plus the relevant HLA were identified by cumulative frequency of public TCR beta families. HLA-C-restricted CMV-specific TCR beta clonotypes were dominant in the ex vivo response.

TCRdb ran MiXCR on the reads and lists one entry per CDR3 protein. The repertoire holds approximately 290,000 distinct CDR3 sequences, with roughly a quarter as singletons. In this sample, this clonotype turned up many times. The antigen is undetermined. This chain connects TRBV7-6 to TRBJ1-1; no definite D call. The origin of this receptor is a human donor in good health (CMV status not recorded). Some clones in this sample may be carry-over from other donors' samples. The sample comprised PBMCs. The CDR3 reads CASSLAAGGMNTEAFF. CDR3 nucleotide sequence: TGTGCCAGCAGCTTAGCGGCAGGCGGGATGAACACTGAAGCTTTCTTT.